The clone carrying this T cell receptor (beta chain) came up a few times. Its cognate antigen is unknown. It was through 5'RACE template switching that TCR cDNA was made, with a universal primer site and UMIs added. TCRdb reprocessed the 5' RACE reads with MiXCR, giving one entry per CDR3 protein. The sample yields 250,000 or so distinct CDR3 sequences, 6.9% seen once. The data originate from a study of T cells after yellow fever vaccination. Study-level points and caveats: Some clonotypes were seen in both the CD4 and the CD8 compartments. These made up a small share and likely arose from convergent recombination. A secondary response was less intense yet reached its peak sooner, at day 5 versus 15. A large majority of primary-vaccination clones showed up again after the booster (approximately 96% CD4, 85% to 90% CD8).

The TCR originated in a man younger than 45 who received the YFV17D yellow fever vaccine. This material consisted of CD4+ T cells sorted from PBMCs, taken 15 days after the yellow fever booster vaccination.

The CDR3 here is CASSDTGQLGNEKLFF. CDR3 nucleotide sequence: TGTGCCAGCAGTGACACAGGACAGCTCGGTAATGAAAAACTGTTTTTT. The chain links TRBV6-1 to TRBJ1-4; D perhaps matches TRBD1 (6 bases). CDR1 MNHNS and CDR2 SASEGT come from the germline V gene. The CDR3 has 16 amino acids. The germline V and J ends were trimmed by 3 bases and 4 bases, with 15 bases remaining between them.